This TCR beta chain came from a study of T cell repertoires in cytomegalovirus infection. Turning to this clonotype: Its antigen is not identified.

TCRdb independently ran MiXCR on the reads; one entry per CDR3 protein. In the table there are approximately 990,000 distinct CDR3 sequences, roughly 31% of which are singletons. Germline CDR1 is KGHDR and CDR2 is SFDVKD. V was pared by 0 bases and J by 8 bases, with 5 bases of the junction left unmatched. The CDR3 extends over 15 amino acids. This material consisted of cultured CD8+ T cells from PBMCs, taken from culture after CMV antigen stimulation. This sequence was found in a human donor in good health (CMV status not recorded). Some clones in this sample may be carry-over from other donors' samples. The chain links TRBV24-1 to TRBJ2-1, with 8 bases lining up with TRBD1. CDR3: CATSDLAGGLDEQFF. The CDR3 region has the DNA TGTGCCACCAGTGATTTGGCAGGGGGCCTGGATGAGCAGTTCTTC.